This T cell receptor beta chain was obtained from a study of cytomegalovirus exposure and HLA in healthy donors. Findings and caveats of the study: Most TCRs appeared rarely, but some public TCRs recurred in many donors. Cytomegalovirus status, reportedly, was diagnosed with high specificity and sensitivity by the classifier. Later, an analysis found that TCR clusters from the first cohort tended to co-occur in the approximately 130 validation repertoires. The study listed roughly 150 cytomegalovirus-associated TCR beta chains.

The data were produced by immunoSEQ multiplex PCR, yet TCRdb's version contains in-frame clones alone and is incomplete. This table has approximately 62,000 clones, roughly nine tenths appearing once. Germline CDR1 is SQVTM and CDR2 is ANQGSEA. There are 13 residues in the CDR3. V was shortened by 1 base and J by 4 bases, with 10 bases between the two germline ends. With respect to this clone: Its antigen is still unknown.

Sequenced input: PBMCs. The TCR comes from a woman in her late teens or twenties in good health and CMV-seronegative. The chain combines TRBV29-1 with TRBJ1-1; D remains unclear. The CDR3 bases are TGCAGCGTTGAAGGTCAGAGGTTCACTGAAGCTTTCTTT. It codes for CSVEGQRFTEAFF.